These 26 T cell receptor beta chains came from one sample sequenced in a study of cytomegalovirus exposure and HLA in healthy donors. Primers for the PCR totalled 60 Vbeta and 13 Jbeta. The assay was immunoSEQ multiplex PCR, and TCRdb's table has in-frame clones only and misses some. The sample's table shows about 83,000 clones. The specimen sequenced was PBMCs. These receptors were obtained from a man younger than 35 in good health and CMV-seropositive.

The V gene is TRBV7-8, the J gene TRBJ2-3; maybe TRBD1 (7 bases). Germline V gives CDR1 SGHVS, CDR2 FQNEAQ. Trimming shortened V by 1 base and J by 0 bases, and 11 bases separated the two germline ends. This CDR3 spans 16 amino acids. The CDR3 DNA reads as TGTGCCAGCAGCTTAGGGCGGGGACAGAGCACAGATACGCAGTATTTT. This translates into CASSLGRGQSTDTQYF.

The chain has TRBV4-1 and TRBJ1-3; 7 bases are a match to TRBD1. V was pared by 6 bases and J by 2 bases, with 4 bases of the junction left unmatched. The CDR3 contains 14 residues. Germline V gene lookup returns CDR1 MGHRA and CDR2 YSYEKL. CDR3 region: CASSRGTAGNTIYF. The CDR3 region has the DNA TGCGCCAGCAGTCGAGGGACAGCTGGAAACACCATATATTTT.

The V call is TRBV14, the J call TRBJ2-7; a possible D gene is TRBD2 (7 bases). From germline, CDR1 is SGHDN and CDR2 FVKESK. V shed 4 bases and J shed 0 bases, with 22 bases lying between them. The CDR3 has 18 residues. Written as DNA, the CDR3 is TGTGCCAGCAGCCCGAGGACAGTTGGGGGGGGAAGCTCCTACGAGCAGTACTTC. Protein product: CASSPRTVGGGSSYEQYF.

A word on this clone: The junction and the germline gene differ at one end; a read error may be behind it. This chain links TRBV27 with TRBJ2-7, with 7 bases identical to TRBD2. Per the germline V gene, CDR1 is MNHEY and CDR2 is SMNVEV (reference sequence). The CDR3 length is 14 residues. The CDR3 bases are TGTGCCAGCCGTTTGGGACTATGGGTGGGAGAGCAGTACTTC. The encoded protein is CASRLGLWVGEQYF.

Concerning this clone: Germline is not matched at one junction end, which may reflect a read error. V and J are TRBV29-1 and TRBJ2-1; possibly TRBD2 for D (5 bases). Germline loops: CDR1 SQVTM, CDR2 ANQGSEA. This CDR3 contains 14 residues. In DNA, the CDR3 is TGCAGCGCCCGAGTGGGGAGCTCCGACAATGAGCAGTTCTTC. It translates to CSARVGSSDNEQFF.

V gene TRBV7-9 combines with J gene TRBJ2-5, with 7 positions matching TRBD1. With the DNA end fitting TRBJ2-7 better, the J assignment may be wrong. Germline loops: CDR1 SEHNR, CDR2 FQNEAQ (reference sequence). The CDR3 runs 15 residues. The CDR3 region has the DNA TGTGCCAGCAGCCCCGGACAGGCCACTTTCCGCGAGCAGTACTTC. Its translation: CASSPGQATFREQYF.

This chain uses TRBV28 with TRBJ1-2, with 7 bases lining up with TRBD1. Per germline, CDR1 MDHEN and CDR2 SYDVKM. This CDR3 region has 13 residues. Trimming cost V 5 bases and J 5 bases; bases outside gene matches: 5. CDR3 sequence (DNA): TGTGCCAGCAGTCGGACAGGACGATATGGCTACACCTTC. It yields the protein CASSRTGRYGYTF.

V gene TRBV7-9 combines with J gene TRBJ2-7; TRBD1 matches at 7 bases. The CDR3 spans 14 residues. In germline, CDR1 is SEHNR, CDR2 FQNEAQ (reference sequence). The V segment lost 1 base and the J segment 7 bases; nucleotides outside the gene matches: 7. The CDR3 loop is CASSLVQTGYEQYF. CDR3 nucleotide sequence: TGTGCCAGCAGCTTAGTGCAGACAGGGTATGAGCAGTACTTC.

The V call is TRBV7-6, the J call TRBJ1-1, with 11 bases lining up with TRBD1. Looked up from germline, CDR1 is SGHVS and CDR2 is FNYEAQ. The CDR3 is 16 residues long. Trimming at V came to 3 bases and at J to 5 bases, leaving 8 bases not matched to a gene. The CDR3 DNA follows: TGTGCCAGCAGCTTCGGACAGGGGGCGATGGGGACTGAAGCTTTCTTT. This encodes CASSFGQGAMGTEAFF.

The chain couples TRBV4-1 to TRBJ1-6; 8 bases are a match to TRBD1. CDR1 is MGHRA, CDR2 YSYEKL, per germline. V dropped 4 bases and J dropped 7; count of bases not matched to a gene: 9. The length of the CDR3 is 16 residues. The CDR3 region has the DNA TGCGCCAGCAGCCGAAGGAACGACAGGGGAAATTCACCCCTCCACTTT. Its translation: CASSRRNDRGNSPLHF.

V is TRBV20-1 and J is TRBJ2-3, with D unclear. The germline V gene has CDR1 DFQATT and CDR2 SNEGSKA (reference sequence). Trimming removed 5 bases from V and 9 bases from J, with 9 bases in between. The CDR3 spans 10 residues. CDR3 in DNA: TGCAGTGCTCTCATCAGGACGCAGTATTTT. Protein product: CSALIRTQYF.

This chain connects TRBV11-1 to TRBJ1-1; TRBD1 agrees at 7 bases. CDR3 length: 14 amino acids. The germline CDR1 and CDR2 sequences are SGHAT and FQDESV (reference sequence). Losses at the gene ends were 2 bases for V and 6 bases for J; bases not matched to a gene: 6. The CDR3 DNA reads as TGTGCCAGCAGCTTAAGGAGGGGGCGTTCTGAAGCTTTCTTT. It translates to CASSLRRGRSEAFF.

J is TRBJ2-7 and V is TRBV7-9; D might be TRBD1 (5 bases). Looked up from germline, CDR1 is SEHNR and CDR2 is FQNEAQ (reference sequence). This CDR3 region has 14 residues. V lost 0 bases and J lost 4, with 10 bases in between. This chain's CDR3 is CASSLANRIYEQYF. CDR3 bases: TGTGCCAGCAGCTTAGCGAACAGGATATACGAGCAGTACTTC.

V gene TRBV6-1 combines with J gene TRBJ2-4; maybe TRBD1 (5 bases). V dropped 3 bases and J dropped 9 bases, with 12 bases sitting between them. Germline CDR1 and CDR2: MNHNS and SASEGT. This CDR3 has 13 amino acids. This chain's CDR3 is CASSETAPGIQYF. In DNA, the CDR3 is TGTGCCAGCAGTGAGACAGCCCCAGGCATTCAGTACTTC.

The chain has TRBV7-6 and TRBJ2-3, with 8 bases fitting TRBD2. Trimming at V came to 0 bases and at J to 2 bases, leaving 7 bases not matched to a gene. The V gene's germline CDR1 is SGHVS and CDR2 FNYEAQ. There are 17 residues in the CDR3. CDR3: CASSLASGGRLTDTQYF. The CDR3 bases are TGTGCCAGCAGCTTAGCGTCCGGCGGGAGGCTCACAGATACGCAGTATTTT.

J is TRBJ1-2 and V is TRBV27; D is ambiguous. The CDR3 has 14 residues. Germline V CDR1 and CDR2: MNHEY, SMNVEV (reference sequence). V was trimmed by 3 bases and J by 4 bases, leaving 12 bases between them. For the CDR3, the DNA is TGTGCCAGCAGTTTTAGAACAGCGGGCTATGGCTACACCTTC. Its protein is CASSFRTAGYGYTF.

J is TRBJ1-5 and V is TRBV2; 11 bases match TRBD1. J lost 5 bases, V lost 4 bases, and 1 base had no gene match. CDR1 is SNHLY and CDR2 is FYNNEI in the germline V gene. This CDR3 has 14 residues. CDR3 amino acids: CASSGTGGDQPQHF. The DNA of the CDR3 is TGTGCCAGCAGTGGGACAGGGGGCGATCAGCCCCAGCATTTT.

This chain connects TRBV29-1 to TRBJ2-1; TRBD2 aligns across 10 bases. The CDR3 has 12 residues. Germline CDR1 is SQVTM and CDR2 is ANQGSEA. The ends lost 7 bases at V and 5 bases at J; junction bases unmatched: 2. As DNA, the CDR3 is TGCAGCGGAGGACTAGCGGACAATGAGCAGTTCTTC. Translating gives CSGGLADNEQFF.

V usage is TRBV29-1 and J usage is TRBJ2-1; 10 nucleotides align to TRBD1. The CDR3 sequence is 13 residues long. Germline-derived CDR1 and CDR2 are SQVTM and ANQGSEA. V was pared by 7 bases and J by 7 bases, with 7 bases of the junction left unmatched. The CDR3 here is CSAGTGAWNEQFF. CDR3 nucleotides: TGCAGCGCCGGGACAGGGGCATGGAATGAGCAGTTCTTC.

CDR3 bases: TGTGCCAGCAGCTATGCGGGACTCCCAACTGAGCAGTACTTC. This codes for CASSYAGLPTEQYF. The chain is built from TRBV11-1 and TRBJ2-7; a weak D match, TRBD2 (6 bases). CDR1 and CDR2 from the germline V gene are SGHAT and FQDESV (reference sequence). This CDR3 is 14 amino acids long. Trimming pared 4 bases from V and 7 bases from J, leaving 17 bases between.

V usage is TRBV6-1 and J usage is TRBJ2-7; no reliable D call. Trimming cost V 9 bases and J 0 bases, with 15 bases left between them. The CDR3 is made up of 14 amino acids. CDR1 and CDR2 (germline): MNHNS, SASEGT. The CDR3 DNA is TGTGCCAGTGTGATAGACTCTAGCTCCTACGAGCAGTACTTC. The encoded protein is CASVIDSSSYEQYF.

V gene TRBV6-6 combines with J gene TRBJ2-1, with TRBD2 matching 12 bases. This CDR3 has 16 amino acids. V was clipped by 0 bases and J by 8 bases; unmatched bases: 5. Germline V lookup: CDR1 MNHNY, CDR2 SVGAGI (reference sequence). The CDR3 DNA reads TGTGCCAGCAGTTACTCAATACTAGCGGGAGGATATGAGCAGTTCTTC. It is translated as CASSYSILAGGYEQFF.

V and J are TRBV14 and TRBJ2-5, with D possibly matching TRBD2 (5 bases). This CDR3 comprises 15 residues. The V end was cut by 1 base, the J end by 0 bases, with 9 bases between. Germline V lookup: CDR1 SGHDN, CDR2 FVKESK. In DNA, the CDR3 is TGTGCCAGCAGCCAAGCGCGAGGGTACCAAGAGACCCAGTACTTC. This encodes CASSQARGYQETQYF. The complete variable domain, with remaining parts taken from reference TRBV14 and TRBJ2-5, reads EAGVTQFPSHSVIEKGQTVTLRCDPISGHDNLYWYRRVMGKEIKFLLHFVKESKQDESGMPNNRFLAERTGGTYSTLKVQPAELEDSGVYFCASSQARGYQETQYFGPGTRLLVL.

The chain has TRBV9 and TRBJ1-3; D not certain. This CDR3 has 14 amino acids. Germline assignment: CDR1 SGDLS and CDR2 YYNGEE. The ends were cut back, 3 bases at V and 0 bases at J, with 7 bases in the middle. This chain's CDR3 is CASSAMSSGNTIYF. Written as DNA, the CDR3 is TGTGCCAGCAGCGCCATGAGCTCTGGAAACACCATATATTTT. The full variable domain, its missing parts supplied by reference TRBV9 and TRBJ1-3, is DSGVTQTPKHLITATGQRVTLRCSPRSGDLSVYWYQQSLDQGLQFLIQYYNGEERAKGNILERFSAQQFPDLHSELNLSSLELGDSALYFCASSAMSSGNTIYFGEGSWLTVV.

A word on this clone: Other DNA sequences of this sample code for an identical CDR3. This sequence joins TRBV6-1 and TRBJ1-5, with 7 bases that match TRBD1. The germline CDR1 and CDR2 sequences are MNHNS and SASEGT. The CDR3 sequence is 13 residues long. V lost 7 bases to trimming and J lost 3 bases; unmatched junction nucleotides: 3. The CDR3 nucleotides are TGTGCCAGCACCGGACAGGTCAATCAGCCCCAGCATTTT. This gives the protein CASTGQVNQPQHF.

The rearrangement joins TRBV7-8 to TRBJ2-7, with D unresolved. V dropped 1 base and J dropped 2 bases, with 15 bases sitting between them. The CDR3 runs 16 residues. CDR1 and CDR2 from the germline V gene are SGHVS and FQNEAQ. Written as DNA, the CDR3 is TGTGCCAGCAGCTTAGTAAGCGAATTTTGGGCCTACGAGCAGTACTTC. It translates to CASSLVSEFWAYEQYF.